This TCR beta chain came from a study of early T cells in non-severe SARS-CoV-2 infection (dated by TCRdb to the early 2020s). Regarding the study in general: Bulk RNA from unsorted whole blood was used for TCR sequencing, so alpha and beta chains could not be paired. On the study overall, not on this receptor specifically: Matching against VDJdb was skewed toward anti-spike CD8 responses, likely underestimated virus-specific expansions, and missed private and CD4 specificities.

The protocol used for the library was 5' RACE. Sequencing took place on a NextSeq 500. Unique molecular identifiers were attached to individual cDNA molecules in the TCR library protocol so that sequencing error and PCR bias could be corrected. Both TCR alpha and beta chains were sequenced, and tight co-correlation was observed between alpha and beta sequence abundances in each sample. In the source study's methods: V gene, J gene and CDR3 annotation of TCR sequences was performed with Decombinator V4. TCRs were defined as expanded if a significant change between any two time points was detected under a Poisson model with p below 0.0001. TCR abundances were normalised to the total number of TCRs sequenced per sample and were expressed as counts per million. MAIT TCRs were defined by TRAV1-2 paired with TRAJ12, TRAJ20 or TRAJ33, and iNKT TCRs by TRAV10 paired with TRAJ18. VDJdb, accessed 1 November 2021, was searched for CMV, EBV and SARS-CoV-2 annotated TCRs, excluding TCRs annotated for multiple antigens. TCRdb applied fastp at Q25 and MiXCR to the public reads, then kept only in-frame beta chains. Identical CDR3 proteins give one entry, which carries the most common genes and DNA. The V and J calls, along with clone size, are taken from TCRdb and not from the paper's own processing. Counted in this sample were about 49,000 distinct CDR3 sequences; 12% of them appeared once. Jointly, the top ten make up roughly a tenth of the sample.

The CDR3 runs 18 amino acids, cysteine and phenylalanine included. CDR3 DNA is the only sequence kept; it has 54 bases, read in frame from the first base. V gives up 1 base and J gives up 3 bases, and the segment between their germline ends measures 19 bases. In the germline V gene, CDR1 corresponds to MGHDK and CDR2 to SYGVNS. A case-control design nested within a healthcare worker cohort in London, UK, was used, with weekly nasopharyngeal swab PCR tests and blood sampling performed. Healthcare workers were enrolled in the week of the UK lockdown, from 23 to 31 March 2020, and were followed every week for up to roughly 16 weeks. This clonotype came up many times. Its antigen remains undetermined. Base qualities are not provided; no much larger clone lies one nucleotide away.

The chain is made from TRBV25-1 and TRBJ1-5, with the identity of the D gene unclear. The specimen sequenced was whole blood. The sequence came from an adult who was a healthcare worker with PCR-confirmed SARS-CoV-2 infection or an uninfected control (not recorded which). This receptor has the CDR3 CASSEFRKDLTDNQPQHF. The DNA sequence is given as TGTGCCAGCAGTGAATTCCGCAAAGACCTAACGGACAATCAGCCCCAGCATTTT.